The 18 T cell receptor beta chains presented below share a single source sample, sequenced in a study of OX40 agonist ivuxolimab in advanced cancers. Sequenced by immunoSEQ multiplex PCR; TCRdb stores in-frame clones only, minus some. Of almost 85,000 clones in the sample, around 94% were seen once. The sample in question was CD4+ or CD8+ T cells sorted from blood, obtained in a trial of the OX40 agonist ivuxolimab. These TCRs come from an adult with an advanced solid tumor such as melanoma, head and neck, liver or kidney cancer.

The chain couples TRBV9 to TRBJ2-7; 8 bases are shared with TRBD2. CDR3 size: 14 residues. The germline V gene encodes CDR1 SGDLS and CDR2 YYNGEE. Germline trimming cut 2 bases from V and 1 base from J; bases unmatched to any gene: 2. The CDR3, as DNA: TGTGCCAGCAGCGTTAGCGGGACGTCCTACGAGCAGTACTTC. Translation: CASSVSGTSYEQYF. Based on the CDR3 plus reference TRBV9 and TRBJ2-7, the full variable domain is DSGVTQTPKHLITATGQRVTLRCSPRSGDLSVYWYQQSLDQGLQFLIQYYNGEERAKGNILERFSAQQFPDLHSELNLSSLELGDSALYFCASSVSGTSYEQYFGPGTRLTVT.

The J gene is TRBJ1-1, the V gene TRBV7-2; D is unresolved. V was pared by 3 bases and J by 4 bases, with 12 bases between. Germline assignment: CDR1 SGHTA and CDR2 FQGNSA. The CDR3 length is 14 residues. The CDR3 is CASSFSGGPTEAFF. The CDR3 coding sequence is TGTGCCAGCAGCTTCTCTGGTGGTCCCACTGAAGCTTTCTTT.

The rearrangement uses TRBV6-5 and TRBJ1-1; D is possibly TRBD1 (5 bases). Germline assignment: CDR1 MNHEY and CDR2 SVGAGI. The CDR3 has 13 residues. Trimming stripped 5 bases from V and 0 bases from J, with 7 bases between. Here the CDR3 reads CASSQGLNTEAFF. The CDR3 region has the DNA TGTGCCAGCAGTCAGGGATTGAACACTGAAGCTTTCTTT.

In the case of this clone: At one of its ends the junction is not consistent with the germline gene, which may arise from a read error. The V call is TRBV4-1, the J call TRBJ1-3; no reliable D call. The germline V gene has CDR1 MGHRA and CDR2 YSYEKL. The length of the CDR3 is 15 residues. Written as DNA, the CDR3 is TGCGCCAGCACCCAATCTTCGTTCTCTGGAAACACCATATATTTT. Encoded protein: CASTQSSFSGNTIYF.

The chain couples TRBV6-5 to TRBJ2-5; 8 bases are shared with TRBD2. The ends lost 2 bases at V and 5 bases at J; junction bases unmatched: 4. Germline V gene lookup returns CDR1 MNHEY and CDR2 SVGAGI. This CDR3 has 14 amino acids. CDR3 residues: CASSYQGLVETQYF. Written as DNA, the CDR3 is TGTGCCAGCAGTTACCAGGGACTAGTGGAGACCCAGTACTTC.

The count of this clone is one. The chain carries TRBV11-3 and TRBJ2-5; 14 bases map to TRBD2. The CDR3 covers 17 residues. V lost 2 bases to trimming and J lost 3 bases; unmatched junction nucleotides: 5. The germline gives CDR1 SGHNT, CDR2 YENEEA. This CDR3 reads CASSLNRGLAGEETQYF. CDR3 sequence (DNA): TGTGCCAGCAGCTTAAATAGGGGACTAGCGGGAGAAGAGACCCAGTACTTC.

Points on this clone: One end of the junction varies from germline; a read error may be responsible. DNA for the CDR3: TGTGCTAGCAGCTTTACTTCCCGCTCCTACGAGCAGTACTTC. This encodes CASSFTSRSYEQYF. The gene calls are TRBV7-7 and TRBJ2-7; the D is unclear. From germline, CDR1 is SSHAT and CDR2 FNYEAQ (reference sequence). This CDR3 has 14 residues.

This chain connects TRBV7-9 to TRBJ1-2, with 8 bases that match TRBD1. The V and J ends lost 5 bases and 4 bases, in that order; junction bases with no gene match: 12. CDR1 and CDR2 (germline): SEHNR, FQNEAQ (reference sequence). The CDR3 totals 16 residues. The CDR3 DNA reads as TGTGCCAGCAGCCCACGGACAGGGCCCACTCTCTATGGCTACACCTTC. Its translation is CASSPRTGPTLYGYTF.

This clone was seen only a few times. Other nucleotide sequences in the sample specify the same CDR3. The chain carries TRBV5-4 and TRBJ1-4, with a possible D match to TRBD1 (5 bases). The V gene lost 0 bases and the J gene lost 4 bases, with 7 bases spanning the gap. From germline, CDR1 is SGHNT and CDR2 YYREEE (reference sequence). The CDR3 has 14 residues. The CDR3: CASSLDRYNEKLFF. The CDR3 bases are TGTGCCAGCAGCTTGGACAGGTATAATGAAAAACTGTTTTTT. Full variable domain (rest looked up from reference TRBV5-4 and TRBJ1-4): ETGVTQSPTHLIKTRGQQVTLRCSSQSGHNTVSWYQQALGQGPQFIFQYYREEENGRGNFPPRFSGLQFPNYSSELNVNALELDDSALYLCASSLDRYNEKLFFGSGTQLSVL.

The sample holds a few counts of this clone. The genes are TRBV7-8 and TRBJ2-7; TRBD1 is a possible D gene (6 bases). V gave up 6 bases and J gave up 0 bases, with 15 bases separating them. Germline loops: CDR1 SGHVS, CDR2 FQNEAQ. The CDR3 has 15 amino acids. In DNA, the CDR3 is TGTGCCAGCAGAGCCCACAGGGCCAGCTCCTACGAGCAGTACTTC. Its translation is CASRAHRASSYEQYF.

This rearrangement joins TRBV5-1 to TRBJ2-7, with 8 bases identical to TRBD1. Germline loops: CDR1 SGHRS, CDR2 YFSETQ. V trimming: 3 bases; J trimming: 5 bases; junction bases outside the gene matches: 10. The CDR3 is 15 amino acids. CDR3 residues: CASSWAAGGLNEQYF. CDR3 nucleotide sequence: TGCGCCAGCAGCTGGGCAGCAGGGGGCCTAAACGAGCAGTACTTC.

This chain's CDR3 is CASNGGSTTDTQYF. DNA of the CDR3: TGTGCCAGCAACGGCGGGAGCACCACAGATACGCAGTATTTT. The V gene is TRBV6-1, the J gene TRBJ2-3; TRBD2 agrees at 7 bases. Per germline, CDR1 MNHNS and CDR2 SASEGT. V gave up 7 bases and J gave up 2 bases; unmatched junction bases: 6. This CDR3 contains 14 residues.

As to this clone: Relative to the germline gene, one junction end is altered; a read error may explain this. Other DNA sequences within the sample encode an identical CDR3. The chain links TRBV19 to TRBJ2-7; 7 positions match TRBD1. Germline V CDR1 and CDR2: LNHDA, SQIVND (reference sequence). The CDR3 sequence is 14 residues long. CDR3 in amino acids: CASSPRDRTYEQYF. CDR3 nucleotide sequence: TGTGCCAGTAGTCCTAGGGACAGAACCTATGAGCAGTACTTC.

The rearrangement links TRBV9 to TRBJ1-5, with a weak D call TRBD1 (5 bases). The CDR3 spans 14 residues. Germline V gene sequence: CDR1 SGDLS, CDR2 YYNGEE. V gave up 2 bases and J gave up 2 bases, with 8 bases separating them. As DNA, the CDR3 is TGTGCCAGCAGCGTTGCGGGGGGCAATCAGCCCCAGCATTTT. It specifies CASSVAGGNQPQHF.

The chain uses TRBV7-2 and TRBJ2-1; the match to TRBD2 covers 7 bases. The germline CDR1 and CDR2 sequences are SGHTA and FQGNSA. V dropped 8 bases and J dropped 8; count of bases not matched to a gene: 18. The CDR3 is made up of 16 amino acids. CDR3: CASRGGAGISLDEQFF. CDR3 in DNA: TGTGCCAGCCGCGGTGGAGCGGGAATCTCTTTGGATGAGCAGTTCTTC.

This rearrangement joins TRBV4-3 to TRBJ1-2; D is undetermined. The CDR3 extends over 15 amino acids. CDR1 is LGHNA and CDR2 is YSLEER in the germline V gene. V lost 5 bases to trimming and J lost 2 bases, with 15 bases between them. CDR3: CASSSLFLLNYGYTF. CDR3 DNA: TGCGCCAGCAGCTCGCTTTTTTTACTAAACTATGGCTACACCTTC.

The CDR3 protein is CASSQGTVDYGYTF. The CDR3 DNA reads as TGCGCCAGCAGCCAAGGGACAGTTGACTATGGCTACACCTTC. The chain links TRBV4-3 to TRBJ1-2; D may be TRBD1 (6 bases). V was pared by 1 base and J by 3 bases, with 9 bases between. Germline V lookup: CDR1 LGHNA, CDR2 YSLEER. CDR3 size: 14 residues.

About this clone itself: Distinct nucleotide sequences in the sample also encode this CDR3. This sequence joins TRBV7-9 and TRBJ2-7; no clear D gene. The CDR3 spans 11 residues. V lost 5 bases, J lost 3 bases, and 5 bases lay in between. The germline V gene encodes CDR1 SEHNR and CDR2 FQNEAQ (reference sequence). CDR3 coding DNA: TGTGCCAGCAGCCCAGACTACGAGCAGTACTTC. As protein: CASSPDYEQYF.